Shown below are 29 T cell receptor beta chains from a single sample sequenced in a study of vaccination effects on CD4 cells after COVID-19. Measured with immunoSEQ multiplex PCR; TCRdb has only the in-frame clones, and not every one. The sample lists about 72,000 clones, around 80% seen once, with approximately 1.2% in the top ten. Their recognized antigens are unknown. Expansion with viral peptide pools was applied to antigen-specific CD4+ T cells by the ViraFEST assay prior to sequencing. Scientists isolated CD4+ T cells after an approximately 9-day culture period ended. Participants got two doses of BNT162b2 or mRNA-1273 vaccine. The specimen was CD4+ T cells from PBMCs cultured with HCoV-229E spike peptides, collected after COVID-19 vaccination. The receptors shown here come from a human donor who received a COVID-19 vaccine.

The rearrangement uses TRBV5-4 and TRBJ2-3; D unclear. The CDR3 is made up of 14 amino acids. The ends were cut back, 2 bases at V and 4 bases at J, with 11 bases in the middle. CDR1 SGHNT and CDR2 YYREEE come from the germline V gene (reference sequence). CDR3 sequence: CASSFGHNPDTQYF. CDR3 sequence (DNA): TGTGCCAGCAGCTTTGGTCACAATCCAGATACGCAGTATTTT.

The rearrangement uses TRBV11-2 and TRBJ2-1; no definite D call. This CDR3 comprises 18 residues. The V gene's germline CDR1 is SGHAT and CDR2 FQNNGV. The ends were cut back, 6 bases at V and 6 bases at J, with 27 bases in the middle. As DNA, the CDR3 is TGTGCCAGCAGGTCCCCGGGCCGTTCTCGTTCCCGCTCCAATGAGCAGTTCTTC. Its protein is CASRSPGRSRSRSNEQFF.

The rearrangement links TRBV19 to TRBJ2-5; no reliable D call. V was trimmed by 3 bases and J by 2 bases, leaving 13 bases between them. The CDR3 has 15 residues. Germline loops: CDR1 LNHDA, CDR2 SQIVND (reference sequence). CDR3 DNA: TGTGCCAGTAGTATTGTTTCGTCTAGTCAAGAGACCCAGTACTTC. Translation gives CASSIVSSSQETQYF.

The DNA of the CDR3 is TGCGCCAGCAGCTCCCCAGGTCTAAGGGTCGGGGAGACCCAGTACTTC. Translation gives CASSSPGLRVGETQYF. The V and J genes are TRBV5-1 and TRBJ2-5; no firm D call. This CDR3 spans 16 amino acids. Germline V CDR1 and CDR2: SGHRS, YFSETQ. V lost 3 bases, J lost 5 bases, and 20 bases lay in between.

This clone was picked up a small number of times. The chain employs TRBV7-9 and TRBJ2-2; TRBD1 is a possible D gene (6 bases). The germline V gene has CDR1 SEHNR and CDR2 FQNEAQ (reference sequence). V was cut by 5 bases and J by 0 bases, with 7 bases left in between. The CDR3 is made up of 14 amino acids. In DNA, the CDR3 is TGTGCCAGCAGCAGGACAGCGAACACCGGGGAGCTGTTTTTT. The encoded protein is CASSRTANTGELFF. The complete variable domain, with remaining parts taken from reference TRBV7-9 and TRBJ2-2, reads DTGVSQNPRHKITKRGQNVTFRCDPISEHNRLYWYRQTLGQGPEFLTYFQNEAQLEKSRLLSDRFSAERPKGSFSTLEIQRTEQGDSAMYLCASSRTANTGELFFGEGSRLTVL.

This clone came up a few times. The rearrangement links TRBV6-5 to TRBJ1-6; 11 bases agree with TRBD1. CDR1 is MNHEY, CDR2 SVGAGI, per germline. The CDR3 extends over 15 amino acids. J lost 7 bases, V lost 6 bases, and 5 bases had no gene match. CDR3 residues: CASSRTGGGNSPLHF. The CDR3 nucleotides are TGTGCCAGCAGCCGGACAGGGGGCGGGAATTCACCCCTCCACTTT.

The rearrangement links TRBV12-3 or TRBV12-4 to TRBJ1-1; a possible D gene is TRBD1 (5 bases). CDR3 length: 13 amino acids. The V and J ends lost 5 bases and 2 bases respectively, with 9 bases between them. The CDR3 DNA follows: TGTGCCAGCAGTATCAGGGTTAACACTGAAGCTTTCTTT. Protein: CASSIRVNTEAFF.

V usage is TRBV28 and J usage is TRBJ1-5; D is possibly TRBD1 (5 bases). Trimming took off 7 bases at V and 0 bases at J, with 13 bases between the two ends. The CDR3 loop spans 15 amino acids. CDR1 MDHEN and CDR2 SYDVKM come from the germline V gene. CDR3 sequence (DNA): TGTGCCAGCACCCCGGGGGGAATTAGCAATCAGCCCCAGCATTTT. The encoded protein is CASTPGGISNQPQHF.

CDR3 sequence reads: CASSSGGAPVQTQYF. The CDR3 DNA reads as TGTGCCAGCAGCTCCGGGGGGGCCCCCGTCCAGACCCAGTACTTC. This sequence joins TRBV9 and TRBJ2-5, with 8 nucleotides matching TRBD2. This CDR3 has 15 residues. The V gene end was trimmed by 4 bases and the J gene end by 6 bases; junction bases not matched to a gene: 11. Germline V lookup: CDR1 SGDLS, CDR2 YYNGEE.

The rearrangement joins TRBV7-3 to TRBJ2-1; a weak D match, TRBD2 (5 bases). The germline V and J ends were trimmed by 2 bases and 8 bases, with 10 bases remaining between them. Germline lookup yields CDR1 SGHTA and CDR2 FQGTGA. This CDR3 spans 13 amino acids. This CDR3 is CASSLGLADEQFF. The CDR3 bases are TGTGCCAGCAGCTTAGGACTGGCGGATGAGCAGTTCTTC.

This chain connects TRBV30 to TRBJ1-1, with D unresolved. Germline assignment: CDR1 GTSNPN and CDR2 SVGIG (reference sequence). CDR3 length: 14 residues. Trimming pared 1 base from V and 0 bases from J, leaving 9 bases between. DNA for the CDR3: TGTGCCTGGAGTGAGGGTCGTATGAACACTGAAGCTTTCTTT. Translation: CAWSEGRMNTEAFF.

This clone showed up just once. CDR3 residues: CASSKAPIQGFTYNEQFF. The DNA of the CDR3 is TGTGCCAGTAGTAAGGCCCCTATACAGGGCTTTACCTACAATGAGCAGTTCTTC. The V call is TRBV19, the J call TRBJ2-1, with a weak D call TRBD1 (6 bases). This CDR3 is 18 amino acids long. Germline CDR1 and CDR2: LNHDA and SQIVND (reference sequence). The V end was cut by 4 bases, the J end by 2 bases, with 21 bases between.

The chain combines TRBV10-3 with TRBJ2-2; TRBD1 might be the D (6 bases). The CDR3 sequence is 16 residues long. The V and J ends lost 3 bases and 0 bases respectively, with 11 bases between them. Germline V gives CDR1 ENHRY, CDR2 SYGVKD. The CDR3 protein is CAISDRTEANTGELFF. The DNA of the CDR3 is TGTGCCATCAGTGATAGGACAGAAGCGAACACCGGGGAGCTGTTTTTT.

V gene TRBV19 combines with J gene TRBJ1-1; TRBD1 is a possible D gene (5 bases). CDR1 is LNHDA and CDR2 is SQIVND in the germline V gene (reference sequence). The length of the CDR3 is 14 residues. Trimming removed 0 bases at V and 7 bases at J, with 12 bases between. CDR3 coding DNA: TGTGCCAGTAGTATAGATGCGGGGGGAATTGAAGCTTTCTTT. Protein: CASSIDAGGIEAFF.

The V and J genes are TRBV6-5 and TRBJ2-3; TRBD1 is a possible D gene (5 bases). This CDR3 contains 15 residues. Per germline, CDR1 MNHEY and CDR2 SVGAGI. V dropped 2 bases and J dropped 2 bases, with 11 bases sitting between them. The CDR3 loop is CASSYRGKNTDTQYF. The CDR3 bases are TGTGCCAGCAGTTACAGGGGAAAGAACACAGATACGCAGTATTTT.

The V call is TRBV5-1, the J call TRBJ1-6; a weak D match, TRBD1 (6 bases). CDR1 and CDR2 (germline): SGHRS, YFSETQ. This CDR3 has 15 amino acids. V lost 0 bases and J 8 bases, leaving 12 bases between the germline ends. The CDR3 sequence is CASSLAPGADSPLHF. In nucleotides, the CDR3 is TGCGCCAGCAGCTTGGCCCCGGGGGCAGATTCACCCCTCCACTTT.

The chain joins TRBV30 to TRBJ1-1; D may be TRBD1 (5 bases). The V end was cut by 0 bases, the J end by 8 bases, with 16 bases between. The germline gives CDR1 GTSNPN, CDR2 SVGIG (reference sequence). CDR3 length: 14 residues. This CDR3 is CAWSVRRGKIEAFF. Written as DNA, the CDR3 is TGTGCCTGGAGTGTAAGGCGGGGGAAGATAGAAGCTTTCTTT.

This chain connects TRBV18 to TRBJ2-5; 13 bases are a match to TRBD2. Per germline, CDR1 KGHSH and CDR2 LQKENI. V lost 3 bases, J lost 7 bases, and 2 bases stayed unmatched. This CDR3 is built from 14 residues. CDR3 DNA: TGTGCCAGCTCACCTCGGACTAGCGGGGGGACCCAGTACTTC. It specifies CASSPRTSGGTQYF.

This chain joins TRBV21-1 and TRBJ2-3; the table's TRBD1 call for D was not verified on the DNA. TRBV21-1 is given as a pseudogene. The length of the CDR3 is 15 residues. CDR3 nucleotide sequence: TGTGCCAGCAGCAATTGGACAGGGTTCCCAGATACGCAGTATTTT. It specifies CASSNWTGFPDTQYF.

This clone has only one observation. The rearrangement joins TRBV6-4 to TRBJ2-5, with D perhaps TRBD1 or TRBD2 (5 bases each). The V gene lost 3 bases and the J gene lost 7 bases, with 12 bases spanning the gap. The length of the CDR3 is 13 residues. Per the germline V gene, CDR1 is MRHNA and CDR2 is SNTAGT. The CDR3 bases are TGTGCCAGCAGTGAATGGGACGGACGGACCCAGTACTTC. Protein: CASSEWDGRTQYF.

This clone was detected once. This chain joins TRBV9 and TRBJ1-4, with D unclear. The CDR3 extends over 16 amino acids. Deletions cut 0 bases from V and 5 bases from J, with 14 bases between. Germline lookup yields CDR1 SGDLS and CDR2 YYNGEE. The CDR3 DNA is TGTGCCAGCAGCGTAGGCCGGACGGCGGAAAATGAAAAACTGTTTTTT. It translates to CASSVGRTAENEKLFF.

The gene calls are TRBV5-1 and TRBJ1-1; D possibly corresponds to TRBD1 (5 bases). Germline CDR1 reads SGHRS; CDR2 reads YFSETQ. The CDR3 is 16 residues long. V gave up 4 bases and J gave up 5 bases, with 21 bases separating them. The chain's CDR3 is CASSARGAPTNTEAFF. The CDR3 nucleotides read TGCGCCAGCAGCGCCCGGGGCGCCCCAACCAATACTGAAGCTTTCTTT.

The CDR3 spells CASSLDRAGYGYTF. Written as DNA, the CDR3 is TGTGCCAGCAGCCTGGACAGGGCCGGGTATGGCTACACCTTC. The rearrangement links TRBV5-4 to TRBJ1-2, with 8 positions matching TRBD1. The CDR3 is made up of 14 amino acids. Trimming took 4 bases from V and 5 from J; bases not matched to a gene: 7. Germline V gene sequence: CDR1 SGHNT, CDR2 YYREEE (reference sequence). Based on the CDR3 plus reference TRBV5-4 and TRBJ1-2, the full variable domain is ETGVTQSPTHLIKTRGQQVTLRCSSQSGHNTVSWYQQALGQGPQFIFQYYREEENGRGNFPPRFSGLQFPNYSSELNVNALELDDSALYLCASSLDRAGYGYTFGSGTRLTVV.

This clone was found a few times. V is TRBV19 and J is TRBJ1-1, with D unclear. Germline V gives CDR1 LNHDA, CDR2 SQIVND (reference sequence). The ends were cut back, 7 bases at V and 6 bases at J, with 18 bases in the middle. CDR3 size: 14 residues. DNA of the CDR3: TGTGCCAGTAAGCCGCGCGTGGAGACGCCTGAAGCTTTCTTT. Translation gives CASKPRVETPEAFF.

This chain uses TRBV13 with TRBJ2-3; 7 nucleotides agree with TRBD1. V shed 3 bases and J 2 bases; nucleotides not matched to a gene: 8. CDR1 and CDR2 (germline): PRHDT, FYEKMQ (reference sequence). The CDR3 extends over 16 amino acids. The CDR3 loop reads CASSFPRGSVTDTQYF. The CDR3 region has the DNA TGTGCCAGCAGCTTCCCCAGGGGGTCGGTCACAGATACGCAGTATTTT.

A single count supports this clone. The chain couples TRBV19 to TRBJ1-5; D is perhaps TRBD1 (5 bases). Trimming took 7 bases from V and 1 from J, leaving 14 bases between them. The CDR3 covers 15 residues. The V gene's germline CDR1 is LNHDA and CDR2 SQIVND (reference sequence). CDR3 loop: CASIETALSNQPQHF. The CDR3 bases are TGTGCCAGTATCGAGACAGCCTTGAGCAATCAGCCCCAGCATTTT.

V usage is TRBV4-2 and J usage is TRBJ1-5, with unresolved D. Per the germline V gene, CDR1 is LGHNA and CDR2 is YNFKEQ. V lost 0 bases, J lost 4 bases, and 13 bases lay in between. The CDR3 extends over 16 amino acids. CDR3 in DNA: TGTGCCAGCAGCCAAGAAAGAGTTGCGGTGAATCAGCCCCAGCATTTT. It encodes CASSQERVAVNQPQHF.

The rearrangement joins TRBV7-2 to TRBJ2-2, with 8 positions matching TRBD2. V lost 3 bases, J lost 2 bases, and 2 bases stayed unmatched. Per germline, CDR1 SGHTA and CDR2 FQGNSA. CDR3 length equals 15 residues. The CDR3 is CASSFGTSNTGELFF. CDR3 sequence (DNA): TGTGCCAGCAGCTTCGGGACTAGTAACACCGGGGAGCTGTTTTTT.

CDR3 nucleotide sequence: TGTGCCAGCTCACCCCCCCCAGGTTCATCAAACACCATATATTTT. Translating it yields CASSPPPGSSNTIYF. This chain uses TRBV18 with TRBJ1-3; D call uncertain. Trimming took off 3 bases at V and 6 bases at J, with 15 bases between the two ends. The CDR3 totals 15 residues. Per germline, CDR1 KGHSH and CDR2 LQKENI.